The 10 T cell receptor beta chains in this list originate from one sample, sequenced in a study of blood T cell repertoires in COVID-19. Assay used: immunoSEQ multiplex PCR; TCRdb lists only in-frame clones, some missing. The sample lists under 300,000 clones; approximately 79% were seen once. The sequencing sample was made of peripheral blood. Receptor source: a woman of 80 years or more with active or convalescent COVID-19.

The CDR3 is CASSQRTGNTEAFF. In DNA form, the CDR3 reads TGTGCCAGCAGTCAAAGGACAGGGAACACTGAAGCTTTCTTT. V and J are TRBV27 and TRBJ1-1; 7 positions agree with TRBD1. Germline CDR1 MNHEY, CDR2 SMNVEV (reference sequence). V dropped 5 bases and J dropped 1; count of bases not matched to a gene: 4. The length of the CDR3 is 14 residues.

V and J are TRBV28 and TRBJ1-6; no firm D call. The V and J ends lost 2 bases and 10 bases respectively, with 6 bases between them. Germline loops: CDR1 MDHEN, CDR2 SYDVKM. The CDR3 has 12 residues. The CDR3 bases are TGTGCCAGCAGTTTACGGGTATCACCCCTCCACTTT. It specifies CASSLRVSPLHF.

In this sample, this clone turned up a few times. This chain connects TRBV15 to TRBJ2-2; 10 positions agree with TRBD2. V was pared by 8 bases and J by 4 bases, with 4 bases of the junction left unmatched. The V gene's germline CDR1 is LNHNV and CDR2 YYDKDF (reference sequence). This CDR3 comprises 14 residues. The CDR3 here is CATQREGRTGELFF. The CDR3 region has the DNA TGTGCCACCCAGCGGGAGGGGCGCACCGGGGAGCTGTTTTTT. The full variable domain, completed using reference TRBV15 and TRBJ2-2, is DAMVIQNPRYQVTQFGKPVTLSCSQTLNHNVMYWYQQKSSQAPKLLFHYYDKDFNNEADTPDNFQSRRPNTSFCFLDIRSPGLGDTAMYLCATQREGRTGELFFGEGSRLTVL.

The rearrangement uses TRBV2 and TRBJ1-4; D possibly corresponds to TRBD1 (6 bases). Between the trimmed V and J ends, which lost 8 bases and 3 bases, there was a span of 16 bases. The CDR3 is 15 residues long. Germline values: CDR1 SNHLY, CDR2 FYNNEI. CDR3 loop: CASQRLQGSNEKLFF. The CDR3 DNA follows: TGTGCCAGCCAAAGACTACAGGGCTCTAATGAAAAACTGTTTTTT.

This chain uses TRBV2 with TRBJ2-1; a possible D gene is TRBD2 (5 bases). With 5 bases removed from V and 6 bases from J, the gap between germline ends came to 17 bases. This CDR3 is 15 amino acids long. Germline-derived CDR1 and CDR2 are SNHLY and FYNNEI. CDR3 nucleotide sequence: TGTGCCAGCAGTCCAACACTAGTCGGTCTCAATGAGCAGTTCTTC. Its protein is CASSPTLVGLNEQFF.

This clone was recorded once. The rearrangement joins TRBV5-1 to TRBJ1-2; D perhaps matches TRBD1 (6 bases). The germline V and J ends were trimmed by 5 bases and 3 bases, with 11 bases remaining between them. CDR1 SGHRS and CDR2 YFSETQ come from the germline V gene. This CDR3 contains 13 residues. CDR3 in amino acids: CASRQGSYYGYTF. The DNA for the CDR3 is TGCGCCAGCAGACAGGGATCCTACTATGGCTACACCTTC. The whole variable domain, remainder taken from reference TRBV5-1 and TRBJ1-2, is KAGVTQTPRYLIKTRGQQVTLSCSPISGHRSVSWYQQTPGQGLQFLFEYFSETQRNKGNFPGRFSGRQFSNSRSEMNVSTLELGDSALYLCASRQGSYYGYTFGSGTRLTVV.

V usage is TRBV6-5 and J usage is TRBJ2-6; 7 positions match TRBD1. Germline-derived CDR1 and CDR2 are MNHEY and SVGAGI. This CDR3 contains 15 residues. V lost 6 bases and J lost 1; bases outside the gene matches: 3. CDR3 loop: CASRQGLSGANVLTF. CDR3 DNA: TGTGCCAGCAGACAGGGGTTATCTGGGGCCAACGTCCTGACTTTC.

This clone was detected only a few times. V gene TRBV29-1 combines with J gene TRBJ1-2, with D uncertain. The germline V and J ends were trimmed by 4 bases and 6 bases, with 15 bases remaining between them. The CDR3 extends over 13 amino acids. CDR1 is SQVTM and CDR2 is ANQGSEA in the germline V gene. CDR3 bases: TGCAGCGTTGCAGAGGGAAGCGGGGATGGCTACACCTTC. Encoded protein: CSVAEGSGDGYTF. The full variable domain, completed using reference TRBV29-1 and TRBJ1-2, is SAVISQKPSRDICQRGTSLTIQCQVDSQVTMMFWYRQQPGQSLTLIATANQGSEATYESGFVIDKFPISRPNLTFSTLTVSNMSPEDSSIYLCSVAEGSGDGYTFGSGTRLTVV.

The rearrangement links TRBV7-9 to TRBJ1-2, with a tentative D call TRBD1 (6 bases). This CDR3 contains 12 residues. The germline V gene has CDR1 SEHNR and CDR2 FQNEAQ (reference sequence). The V gene lost 0 bases and the J gene lost 8 bases, with 7 bases spanning the gap. CDR3 nucleotide sequence: TGTGCCAGCAGCTTAGCTGGGGGCGGCTACACCTTC. Amino acids: CASSLAGGGYTF.

J is TRBJ1-2 and V is TRBV27, with 8 bases matching TRBD1. CDR1 is MNHEY, CDR2 SMNVEV, per germline (reference sequence). This CDR3 has 17 amino acids. V was pared by 5 bases and J by 4 bases, with 15 bases of the junction left unmatched. In DNA, the CDR3 is TGTGCCAGCAGTCTACAGGGGGAAGGGGAGAGGGGCTATGGCTACACCTTC. It is translated as CASSLQGEGERGYGYTF.